The 6 T cell receptor beta chains in this list originate from one sample, sequenced in a study of T cell repertoires in aging, cancer and after chemotherapy (dated by TCRdb to between 2019 and 2020). The sequencer listed for this sample is Illumina MiSeq. Multiplex touch-down PCR with a mixed TRB-A/B primer pool was used to amplify rearranged TRB sequences covering the V, D and J segments. Clones were called with MiXCR by TCRdb after fastp trimmed the public reads at Q25, and only in-frame beta chains were retained. Each CDR3 protein appears once, grouped with its most common genes and DNA. The sample table holds some 19,000 distinct CDR3 sequences, of which 30% to 45% were seen once. Of the sample, about a sixth falls within the top ten clones. TCR beta rearrangements were amplified from genomic DNA isolated from peripheral blood, not from sorted cells or RNA. The material sequenced was blood. The source is a human donor with a solid tumor.

The chain is built from TRBV6-1 and TRBJ1-5, with D perhaps matching TRBD1 (5 bases). V lost 4 bases and J lost 7, with 14 bases in between. The CDR3 extends over 14 amino acids. Germline assignment: CDR1 MNHNS and CDR2 SASEGT. The CDR3 sequence is CASSVLDKKQPQHF. The CDR3 DNA sequence: TGTGCCAGCAGTGTCTTGGACAAAAAACAGCCCCAGCATTTT.

This clonotype was seen only once. J is TRBJ1-4 and V is TRBV6-1; 7 bases map to TRBD1. The CDR3 has 15 residues. J lost 4 bases, V lost 6 bases, and 8 bases had no gene match. The germline gives CDR1 MNHNS, CDR2 SASEGT. The CDR3 sequence is CASSQRQGNNEKLFF. Written as DNA, the CDR3 is TGTGCCAGCAGCCAACGACAGGGAAATAATGAAAAACTGTTTTTT.

The V and J genes are TRBV9 and TRBJ2-2; TRBD2 aligns across 8 bases. Trimming took 0 bases from V and 3 from J; bases not matched to a gene: 7. The CDR3 is made up of 17 amino acids. The germline gives CDR1 SGDLS, CDR2 YYNGEE. CDR3 DNA sequence: TGTGCCAGCAGCGTAGCTGGCGGGGGGAAGGACACCGGGGAGCTGTTTTTT. This encodes CASSVAGGGKDTGELFF.

This clonotype is medium-sized in the sample. This chain joins TRBV29-1 and TRBJ2-2; the D gene is possibly TRBD1 (5 bases). The V and J ends lost 0 bases and 3 bases respectively, with 8 bases between them. This CDR3 is 14 amino acids long. CDR1 is SQVTM, CDR2 ANQGSEA, per germline. This CDR3 is CSVEDGAHTGELFF. CDR3 in DNA: TGCAGCGTTGAAGATGGGGCCCACACCGGGGAGCTGTTTTTT.

This clonotype was seen only a few times. This chain uses TRBV6-1 with TRBJ2-6; 11 nucleotides line up with TRBD1. With 4 bases clipped from V and 3 bases from J, the junction kept 2 bases outside the gene matches. CDR3 length equals 16 residues. Germline V gene data show CDR1 as MNHNS and CDR2 as SASEGT. The CDR3 sequence: CASSGTGGDGANVLTF. CDR3 DNA sequence: TGTGCCAGCAGTGGGACAGGGGGCGATGGGGCCAACGTCCTGACTTTC.

The rearrangement links TRBV18 to TRBJ1-4; D perhaps matches TRBD1 (5 bases). Trimming removed 2 bases from V and 8 bases from J, with 15 bases in between. CDR1 KGHSH and CDR2 LQKENI come from the germline V gene. This CDR3 has 15 amino acids. The CDR3 sequence: CASSPSPGRKEKLFF. DNA of the CDR3: TGTGCCAGCTCACCATCCCCGGGACGAAAGGAAAAACTGTTTTTT.